Below are 2 T cell receptor beta chains sequenced from a single sample in a study of shared clonotypes between healthy human individuals. Sequenced by immunoSEQ multiplex PCR; TCRdb stores in-frame clones only, minus some. This sample yields approximately 2.5 million clones, of which under 95% are seen a single time; around 0.37% belongs to the top ten. The specimen sequenced was naive CD4+ T cells from PBMCs. Documented subset: CD45RA+ positively selected. Receptors originate from a man aged 18 to 30 in good health. Some clones in this sample may be carry-over from other donors' samples.

The chain recombines TRBV6-6 with TRBJ1-1; TRBD1 might be the D (6 bases). V dropped 5 bases and J dropped 6 bases, with 19 bases sitting between them. This CDR3 contains 15 residues. The germline V gene encodes CDR1 MNHNY and CDR2 SVGAGI (reference sequence). In DNA, the CDR3 is TGTGCCAGCAGTGACATGCAGGGGTGGGGACCTGAAGCTTTCTTT. This encodes CASSDMQGWGPEAFF.

The chain carries TRBV2 and TRBJ1-1; D ambiguous. CDR3 length: 12 amino acids. V lost 1 base and J 8 bases, leaving 8 bases between the germline ends. In germline, CDR1 is SNHLY, CDR2 FYNNEI. The CDR3 spells CASSEDKSEAFF. The DNA for the CDR3 is TGTGCCAGCAGTGAAGATAAGAGCGAAGCTTTCTTT.